What follows are 26 T cell receptor beta chains derived from one specimen sequenced in a study of cytomegalovirus exposure and HLA in healthy donors. PCR primers comprised 60 Vbeta and 13 Jbeta primers. Only in-frame clones appear in the TCRdb table, and some are missing; sequencing was by immunoSEQ multiplex PCR. Of about 170,000 clones in the sample, 80% to 90% are singletons; the top ten hold approximately 0.78%. Sequenced: PBMCs. Every receptor here comes from a young woman in good health and CMV-seronegative.

This sequence joins TRBV2 and TRBJ2-3; D is possibly TRBD2 (5 bases). V gave up 7 bases and J gave up 6 bases, with 8 bases separating them. This CDR3 comprises 11 residues. Germline V gene sequence: CDR1 SNHLY, CDR2 FYNNEI. Written as DNA, the CDR3 is TGTGCCAGCACATGGGAGGATACGCAGTATTTT. As protein: CASTWEDTQYF.

The chain links TRBV5-4 to TRBJ1-5; maybe TRBD1 (5 bases). This CDR3 is built from 13 residues. V was shortened by 5 bases and J by 6 bases, with 12 bases between the two germline ends. Per germline, CDR1 SGHNT and CDR2 YYREEE (reference sequence). CDR3 amino acids: CASSSQGSQPQHF. In DNA, the CDR3 is TGTGCCAGCAGTAGTCAGGGAAGTCAGCCCCAGCATTTT.

The V call is TRBV4-2, the J call TRBJ2-7, with a possible D match to TRBD2 (6 bases). Trimming removed 3 bases from V and 2 bases from J, with 17 bases in between. Germline CDR1 LGHNA, CDR2 YNFKEQ. The length of the CDR3 is 16 residues. CDR3 nucleotides: TGTGCCAGCAGCCAGGAGGGGCGGTGGGGGACCTACGAGCAGTACTTC. Translating gives CASSQEGRWGTYEQYF.

The chain links TRBV5-4 to TRBJ2-5; 8 nucleotides align to TRBD1. Trimming at V came to 3 bases and at J to 2 bases, leaving 9 bases not matched to a gene. CDR1 is SGHNT, CDR2 YYREEE, per germline (reference sequence). There are 16 residues in the CDR3. The CDR3 spells CASSSLGQGLQETQYF. Written as DNA, the CDR3 is TGTGCCAGCAGCTCTCTCGGACAGGGCTTACAAGAGACCCAGTACTTC. Together with reference TRBV5-4 and TRBJ2-5, the CDR3 gives the full variable domain: ETGVTQSPTHLIKTRGQQVTLRCSSQSGHNTVSWYQQALGQGPQFIFQYYREEENGRGNFPPRFSGLQFPNYSSELNVNALELDDSALYLCASSSLGQGLQETQYFGPGTRLLVL.

With regard to this clone: Compared with germline, one end of the junction differs, possibly owing to a read error. The V and J genes are TRBV5-1 and TRBJ2-7; 7 bases are shared with TRBD1. The CDR3 loop spans 15 amino acids. The germline V gene has CDR1 SGHRS and CDR2 YFSETQ. CDR3 sequence: CASSLSGTERYGQYF. DNA for the CDR3: TGCGCCAGCAGCCTGTCGGGGACAGAAAGGTACGGGCAGTACTTC.

This clone came up a few times. The chain recombines TRBV28 with TRBJ2-7, with D maybe TRBD1 (8 bases). The CDR3 covers 18 residues. Germline-derived CDR1 and CDR2 are MDHEN and SYDVKM. Deletions cut 1 base from V and 4 bases from J, with 23 bases between. The CDR3 nucleotides are TGTGCCAGCAGTTTATTCTCAGGCGTCACAGGGGGGGCTTACGAGCAGTACTTC. Amino acids: CASSLFSGVTGGAYEQYF.

This sequence joins TRBV13 and TRBJ1-5; a weak D match, TRBD1 (5 bases). The germline gives CDR1 PRHDT, CDR2 FYEKMQ (reference sequence). Trimming pared 0 bases from V and 4 bases from J, leaving 7 bases between. This CDR3 has 14 amino acids. CDR3 DNA: TGTGCCAGCAGCTTAGGGGCAGGGAATCAGCCCCAGCATTTT. It is translated as CASSLGAGNQPQHF.

The rearrangement uses TRBV28 and TRBJ2-4; 11 bases align to TRBD2. V trimming: 6 bases; J trimming: 5 bases; junction bases outside the gene matches: 9. This CDR3 spans 16 amino acids. Germline values: CDR1 MDHEN, CDR2 SYDVKM. In DNA, the CDR3 is TGTGCCAGCAGAGAAACTAGCGGGAGAGGGGAAAACATTCAGTACTTC. It codes for CASRETSGRGENIQYF.

The chain combines TRBV6-1 with TRBJ2-7, with D possibly TRBD2 on 5 matching bases. Looked up from germline, CDR1 is MNHNS and CDR2 is SASEGT. This CDR3 is built from 13 residues. Trimming removed 2 bases at V and 7 bases at J, with 12 bases between. The chain's CDR3 is CASSEIGLREQYF. CDR3 sequence (DNA): TGTGCCAGCAGTGAAATAGGACTGAGAGAGCAGTACTTC.

DNA of the CDR3: TGTGCCAGCAGCCCCACTGGGGCGGGAGGGCTCACCGGGGAGCTGTTTTTT. Its protein is CASSPTGAGGLTGELFF. This chain connects TRBV5-4 to TRBJ2-2; 9 bases agree with TRBD2. This CDR3 contains 17 residues. The V gene's germline CDR1 is SGHNT and CDR2 YYREEE (reference sequence). With 4 bases clipped from V and 4 bases from J, the junction kept 11 bases outside the gene matches.

This clone was counted between two and nine times. The rearrangement joins TRBV4-2 to TRBJ2-3, with unresolved D. With 6 bases removed from V and 5 bases from J, the gap between germline ends came to 18 bases. In germline, CDR1 is LGHNA, CDR2 YNFKEQ. This CDR3 comprises 15 residues. This CDR3 is CASRHVDPPGDTQYF. In nucleotides, the CDR3 is TGTGCCAGCAGGCACGTCGACCCGCCGGGAGATACGCAGTATTTT.

This chain links TRBV7-2 with TRBJ1-1; D is ambiguous. Germline CDR1 and CDR2: SGHTA and FQGNSA. The CDR3 loop spans 13 amino acids. V lost 4 bases and J lost 1, with 7 bases in between. CDR3: CASSSNRNTEAFF. CDR3 DNA: TGTGCCAGCAGCTCAAACAGGAACACTGAAGCTTTCTTT.

This clone has just one count. V is TRBV6-1 and J is TRBJ1-5, with D tentatively TRBD1 (6 bases). This CDR3 comprises 15 residues. V dropped 7 bases and J dropped 0 bases, with 13 bases sitting between them. Germline V gene sequence: CDR1 MNHNS, CDR2 SASEGT. DNA of the CDR3: TGTGCCAGCAACTTAGGGGGGGATAGCAATCAGCCCCAGCATTTT. Amino acids: CASNLGGDSNQPQHF.

The genes are TRBV27 and TRBJ2-7; the match to TRBD1 covers 11 bases. With V trimmed by 6 bases and J by 4 bases, 8 bases remained unmatched. CDR3 length: 15 residues. Germline values: CDR1 MNHEY, CDR2 SMNVEV (reference sequence). The CDR3 sequence: CASSLEDRGRYEQYF. The CDR3 nucleotides are TGTGCCAGCAGCCTGGAGGACAGGGGGCGGTACGAGCAGTACTTC.

CDR3 residues: CASSREGSRSGNKNEQYF. CDR3 bases: TGCGCCAGCAGCCGCGAGGGGTCGAGGAGCGGGAATAAAAACGAGCAGTACTTC. The rearrangement links TRBV4-1 to TRBJ2-7; TRBD2 agrees at 7 bases. The CDR3 is made up of 18 amino acids. Germline lookup yields CDR1 MGHRA and CDR2 YSYEKL. Germline trimming cut 4 bases from V and 5 bases from J; bases unmatched to any gene: 20.

The chain couples TRBV20-1 to TRBJ2-1, with TRBD2 as a possible D gene (5 bases). The CDR3 loop spans 9 amino acids. CDR1 and CDR2 (germline): DFQATT, SNEGSKA (reference sequence). In DNA, the CDR3 is TGCAGCCCGGGGTATGAGCAGTTCTTC. This translates into CSPGYEQFF.

The chain has TRBV28 and TRBJ1-5; 7 bases align to TRBD1. The J segment lost 0 bases and the V segment lost 3 bases, leaving 11 bases of the junction unmatched. CDR1 MDHEN and CDR2 SYDVKM come from the germline V gene. The CDR3 is 18 residues long. This CDR3 reads CASSFARGFHSSNQPQHF. CDR3 bases: TGTGCCAGCAGTTTCGCCAGGGGGTTTCATTCTAGCAATCAGCCCCAGCATTTT.

In its sample, this clone was seen a few times. The rearrangement links TRBV5-4 to TRBJ2-5, with D unresolved. Germline CDR1 is SGHNT and CDR2 is YYREEE (reference sequence). Trimming removed 2 bases at V and 1 base at J, with 12 bases between. The CDR3 is 15 residues long. The CDR3 is CASSLIGIVQETQYF. In DNA, the CDR3 is TGTGCCAGCAGCTTAATTGGCATCGTCCAAGAGACCCAGTACTTC.

In this sample, this clone turned up a few times. The chain carries TRBV2 and TRBJ1-4, with a weak D call TRBD1 (6 bases). Germline CDR1 SNHLY, CDR2 FYNNEI. Trimming took 7 bases from V and 7 from J, leaving 16 bases between them. CDR3 length: 14 residues. In nucleotides, the CDR3 is TGTGCCAGCATGTTTGGGGGGGCCGGTGAAAAACTGTTTTTT. Amino acid sequence: CASMFGGAGEKLFF.

This clone occurred a few times. The genes are TRBV5-5 and TRBJ2-7; the D gene is possibly TRBD1 (5 bases). Germline-derived CDR1 and CDR2 are SGHKS and YYEKEE (reference sequence). The CDR3 consists of 12 residues. V lost 4 bases and J lost 5, with 10 bases in between. Written as DNA, the CDR3 is TGTGCCAGCAGCGGCAGGGCCAACGAGCAGTACTTC. It specifies CASSGRANEQYF.

This sequence joins TRBV10-3 and TRBJ2-4; D may be TRBD1 (6 bases). V was trimmed by 10 bases and J by 8 bases, leaving 15 bases between them. The CDR3 extends over 12 amino acids. Germline V gene lookup returns CDR1 ENHRY and CDR2 SYGVKD. The CDR3, as DNA: TGTGCCACCGGAAACAGGGATGACATTCAGTACTTC. It translates to CATGNRDDIQYF.

The chain joins TRBV11-1 to TRBJ2-6; 7 bases agree with TRBD1. Germline V lookup: CDR1 SGHAT, CDR2 FQDESV (reference sequence). The CDR3 sequence is 16 residues long. The V and J ends lost 4 bases and 0 bases, in that order; junction bases with no gene match: 3. This chain's CDR3 is CASSSNRGSGANVLTF. DNA for the CDR3: TGTGCCAGCAGCTCGAACAGGGGCTCTGGGGCCAACGTCCTGACTTTC. Based on the CDR3 plus reference TRBV11-1 and TRBJ2-6, the full variable domain is EAEVAQSPRYKITEKSQAVAFWCDPISGHATLYWYRQILGQGPELLVQFQDESVVDDSQLPKDRFSAERLKGVDSTLKIQPAELGDSAMYLCASSSNRGSGANVLTFGAGSRLTVL.

The rearrangement uses TRBV29-1 and TRBJ2-5; D gene ambiguous. With the DNA end fitting TRBJ2-7 better, the J assignment may be wrong. CDR3 size: 11 residues. CDR1 SQVTM and CDR2 ANQGSEA come from the germline V gene. The CDR3 loop is CSVEAAYEQYF. CDR3 nucleotide sequence: TGCAGCGTTGAAGCCGCCTACGAGCAGTACTTC.

The chain couples TRBV7-8 to TRBJ2-5; TRBD1 matches 9 bases. The end of the DNA fits TRBJ2-7 better, so the J call may be wrong. The germline V gene encodes CDR1 SGHVS and CDR2 FQNEAQ. CDR3 size: 14 residues. The chain's CDR3 is CASSQQGASYEQYF. DNA of the CDR3: TGTGCCAGCAGCCAACAGGGGGCCTCCTACGAGCAGTACTTC.

CDR3: CASSDRRGAGKGYTF. The CDR3 region has the DNA TGTGCCAGCAGTGACCGACGGGGGGCGGGGAAGGGCTACACCTTC. The chain links TRBV6-4 to TRBJ1-2, with TRBD1 as a possible D gene (6 bases). Trimming pared 2 bases from V and 8 bases from J, leaving 18 bases between. The CDR3 has 15 amino acids. Germline values: CDR1 MRHNA, CDR2 SNTAGT.

The V call is TRBV4-3, the J call TRBJ1-1; no definite D call. The germline gives CDR1 LGHNA, CDR2 YSLEER. V lost 4 bases and J 6 bases, leaving 18 bases between the germline ends. The CDR3 spans 15 residues. CDR3 nucleotides: TGCGCCAGCAGCCCAGCCCCGTGGGAGGTTTCTGAAGCTTTCTTT. This translates into CASSPAPWEVSEAFF.